This T cell receptor beta chain was identified in a study of CD8 T cells in ankylosing spondylitis. V was cut by 5 bases and J by 3 bases, with 11 bases left in between. Germline V gene data show CDR1 as SGHRS and CDR2 as YFSETQ. CDR3 length: 13 residues. This clonotype turned up a few times. Its antigen is unknown. Study-level points and caveats: As reported, disease-linked clones showed significant enrichment in matched ankylosing spondylitis synovial fluid. Blood from ankylosing spondylitis patients appeared to carry a characteristic roughly eight-variant TCR beta motif.

TCRdb processed the 5' RACE reads anew with MiXCR; each CDR3 protein has one entry. The table lists roughly 470,000 distinct CDR3 sequences, about 25% of them singletons. What was sequenced was blood, either unsorted or a sorted T cell fraction (not recorded which). The rearrangement links TRBV5-1 to TRBJ2-5; D might be TRBD2 (5 bases). The receptor was isolated from a male donor with ankylosing spondylitis. The CDR3 DNA sequence: TGCGCCAGCAGTGGGTCCGGGGAAGAGACCCAGTACTTC. Protein: CASSGSGEETQYF.